The subject of this entry is one T cell receptor beta chain. This record comes from a study of blood T cell repertoires in COVID-19. Sequencing used immunoSEQ multiplex PCR; TCRdb keeps in-frame clones, though not all of them. Of fewer than 85,000 clones listed, about four fifths are singletons. V shed 6 bases and J shed 2 bases, with 18 bases lying between them. Looked up from germline, CDR1 is LNHDA and CDR2 is SQIVND (reference sequence). The CDR3 spans 16 residues. This clonotype was obtained from an elderly woman with active or convalescent COVID-19. This sequence joins TRBV19 and TRBJ2-3; D gene uncertain. Sequenced: peripheral blood. CDR3 sequence: CASRPSEKSYTDTQYF. CDR3 sequence (DNA): TGTGCCAGTAGACCATCCGAGAAGTCTTACACAGATACGCAGTATTTT. The full variable domain, its missing parts supplied by reference TRBV19 and TRBJ2-3, is DGGITQSPKYLFRKEGQNVTLSCEQNLNHDAMYWYRQDPGQGLRLIYYSQIVNDFQKGDIAEGYSVSREKKESFPLTVTSAQKNPTAFYLCASRPSEKSYTDTQYFGPGTRLTVL.